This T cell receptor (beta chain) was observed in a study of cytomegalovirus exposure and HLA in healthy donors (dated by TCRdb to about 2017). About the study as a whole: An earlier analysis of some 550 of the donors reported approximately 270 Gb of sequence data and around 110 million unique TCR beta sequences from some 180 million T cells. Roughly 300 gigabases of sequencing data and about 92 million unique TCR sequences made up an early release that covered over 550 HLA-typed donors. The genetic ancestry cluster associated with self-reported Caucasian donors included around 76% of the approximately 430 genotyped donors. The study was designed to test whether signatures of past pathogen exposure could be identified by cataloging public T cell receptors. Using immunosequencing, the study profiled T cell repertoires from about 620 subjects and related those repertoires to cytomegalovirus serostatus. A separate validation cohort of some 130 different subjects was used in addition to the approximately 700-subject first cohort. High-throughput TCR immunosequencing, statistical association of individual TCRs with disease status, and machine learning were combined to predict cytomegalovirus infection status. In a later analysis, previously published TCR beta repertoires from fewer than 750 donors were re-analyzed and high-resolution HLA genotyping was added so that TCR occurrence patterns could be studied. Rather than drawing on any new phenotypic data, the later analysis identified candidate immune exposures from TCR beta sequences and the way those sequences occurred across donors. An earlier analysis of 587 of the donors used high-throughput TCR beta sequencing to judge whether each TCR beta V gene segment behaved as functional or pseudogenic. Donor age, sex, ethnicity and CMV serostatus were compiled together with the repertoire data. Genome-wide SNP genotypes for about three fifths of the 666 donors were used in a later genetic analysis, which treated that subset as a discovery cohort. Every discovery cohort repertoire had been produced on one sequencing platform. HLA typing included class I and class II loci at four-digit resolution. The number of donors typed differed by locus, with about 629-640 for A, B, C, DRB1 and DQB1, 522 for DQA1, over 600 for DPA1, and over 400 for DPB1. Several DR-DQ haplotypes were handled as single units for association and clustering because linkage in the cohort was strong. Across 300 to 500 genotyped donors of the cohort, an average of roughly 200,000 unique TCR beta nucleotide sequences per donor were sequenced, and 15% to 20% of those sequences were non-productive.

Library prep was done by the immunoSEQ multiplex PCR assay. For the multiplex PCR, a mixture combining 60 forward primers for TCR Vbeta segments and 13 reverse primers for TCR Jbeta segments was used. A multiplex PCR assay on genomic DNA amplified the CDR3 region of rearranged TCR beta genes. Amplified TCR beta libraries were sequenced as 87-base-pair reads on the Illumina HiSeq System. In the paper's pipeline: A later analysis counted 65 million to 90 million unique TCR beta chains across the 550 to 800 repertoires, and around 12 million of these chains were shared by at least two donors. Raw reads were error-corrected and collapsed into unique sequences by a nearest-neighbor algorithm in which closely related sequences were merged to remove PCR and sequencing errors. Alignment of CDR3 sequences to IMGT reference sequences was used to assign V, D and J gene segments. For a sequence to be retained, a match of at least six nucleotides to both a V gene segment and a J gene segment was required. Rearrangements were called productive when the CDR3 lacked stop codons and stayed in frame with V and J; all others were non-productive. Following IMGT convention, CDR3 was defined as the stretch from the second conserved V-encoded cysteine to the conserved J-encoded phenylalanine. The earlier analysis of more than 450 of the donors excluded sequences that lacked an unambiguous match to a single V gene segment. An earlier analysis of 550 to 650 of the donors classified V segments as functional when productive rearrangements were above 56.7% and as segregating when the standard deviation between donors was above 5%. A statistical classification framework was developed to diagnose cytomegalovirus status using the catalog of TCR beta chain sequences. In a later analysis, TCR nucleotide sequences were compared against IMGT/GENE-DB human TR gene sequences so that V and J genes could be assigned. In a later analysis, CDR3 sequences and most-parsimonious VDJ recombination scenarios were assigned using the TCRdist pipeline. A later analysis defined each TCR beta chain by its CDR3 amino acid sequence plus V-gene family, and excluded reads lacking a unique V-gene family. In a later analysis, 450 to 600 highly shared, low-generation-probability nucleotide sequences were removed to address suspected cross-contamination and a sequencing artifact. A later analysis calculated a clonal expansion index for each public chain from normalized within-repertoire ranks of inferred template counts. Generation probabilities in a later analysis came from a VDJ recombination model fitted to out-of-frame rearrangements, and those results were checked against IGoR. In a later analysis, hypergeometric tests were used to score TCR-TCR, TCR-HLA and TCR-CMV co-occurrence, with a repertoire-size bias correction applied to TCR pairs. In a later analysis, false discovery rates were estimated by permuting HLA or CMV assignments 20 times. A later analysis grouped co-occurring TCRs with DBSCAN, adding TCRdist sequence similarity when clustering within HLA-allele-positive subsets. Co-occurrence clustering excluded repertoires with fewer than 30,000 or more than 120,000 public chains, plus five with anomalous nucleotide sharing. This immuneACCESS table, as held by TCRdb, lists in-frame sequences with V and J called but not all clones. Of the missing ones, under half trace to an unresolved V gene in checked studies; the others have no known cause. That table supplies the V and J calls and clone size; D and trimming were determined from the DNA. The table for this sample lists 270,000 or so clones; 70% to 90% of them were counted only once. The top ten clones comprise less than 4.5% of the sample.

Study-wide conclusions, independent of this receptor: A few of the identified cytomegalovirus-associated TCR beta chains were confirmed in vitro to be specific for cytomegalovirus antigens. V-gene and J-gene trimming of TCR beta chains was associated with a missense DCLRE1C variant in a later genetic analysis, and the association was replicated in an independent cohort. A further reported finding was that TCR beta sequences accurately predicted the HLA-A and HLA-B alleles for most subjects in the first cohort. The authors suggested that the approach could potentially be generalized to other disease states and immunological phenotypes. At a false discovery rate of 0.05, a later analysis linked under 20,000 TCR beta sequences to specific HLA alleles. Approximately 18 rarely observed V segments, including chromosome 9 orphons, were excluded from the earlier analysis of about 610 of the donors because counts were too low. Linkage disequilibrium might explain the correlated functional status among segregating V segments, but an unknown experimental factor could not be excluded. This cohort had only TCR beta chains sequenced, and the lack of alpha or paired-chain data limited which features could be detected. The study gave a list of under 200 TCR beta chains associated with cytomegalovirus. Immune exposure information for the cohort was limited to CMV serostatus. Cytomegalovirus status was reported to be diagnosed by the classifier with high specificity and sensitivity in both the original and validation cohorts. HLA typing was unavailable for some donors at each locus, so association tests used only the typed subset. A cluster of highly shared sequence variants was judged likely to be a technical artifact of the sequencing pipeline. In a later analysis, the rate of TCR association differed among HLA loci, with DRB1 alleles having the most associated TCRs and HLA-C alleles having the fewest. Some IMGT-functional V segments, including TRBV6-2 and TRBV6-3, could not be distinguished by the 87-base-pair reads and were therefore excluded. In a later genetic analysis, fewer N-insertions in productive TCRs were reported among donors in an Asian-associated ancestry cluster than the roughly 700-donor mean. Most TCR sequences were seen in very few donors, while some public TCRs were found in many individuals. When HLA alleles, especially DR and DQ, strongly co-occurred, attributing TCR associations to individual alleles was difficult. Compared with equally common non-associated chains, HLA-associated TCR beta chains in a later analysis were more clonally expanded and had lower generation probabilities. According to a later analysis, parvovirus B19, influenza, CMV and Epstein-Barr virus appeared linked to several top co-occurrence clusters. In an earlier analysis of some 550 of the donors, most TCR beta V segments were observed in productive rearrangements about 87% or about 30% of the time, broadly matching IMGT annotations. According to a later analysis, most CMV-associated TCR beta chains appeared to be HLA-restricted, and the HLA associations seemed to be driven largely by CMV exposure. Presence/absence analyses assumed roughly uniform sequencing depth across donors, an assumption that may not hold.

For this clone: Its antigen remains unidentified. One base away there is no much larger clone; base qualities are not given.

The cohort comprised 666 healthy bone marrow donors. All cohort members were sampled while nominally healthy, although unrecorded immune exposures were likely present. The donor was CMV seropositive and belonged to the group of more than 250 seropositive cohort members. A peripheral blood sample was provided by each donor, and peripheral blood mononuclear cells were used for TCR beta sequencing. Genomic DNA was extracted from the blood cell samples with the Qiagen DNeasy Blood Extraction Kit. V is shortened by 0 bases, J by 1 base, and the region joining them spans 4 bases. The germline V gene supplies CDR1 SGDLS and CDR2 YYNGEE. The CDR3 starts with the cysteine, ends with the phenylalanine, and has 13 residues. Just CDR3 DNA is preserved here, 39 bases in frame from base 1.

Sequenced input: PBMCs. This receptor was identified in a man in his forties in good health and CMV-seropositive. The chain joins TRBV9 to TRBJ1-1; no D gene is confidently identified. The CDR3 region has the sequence CASSVARNTEAFF. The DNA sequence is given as TGTGCCAGCAGCGTAGCGAGGAACACTGAAGCTTTCTTT. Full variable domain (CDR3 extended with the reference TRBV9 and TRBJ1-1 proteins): DSGVTQTPKHLITATGQRVTLRCSPRSGDLSVYWYQQSLDQGLQFLIQYYNGEERAKGNILERFSAQQFPDLHSELNLSSLELGDSALYFCASSVARNTEAFFGQGTRLTVV.